Listed below are T cell receptor beta chains from one sample, sequenced in a study of Ad26.COV2.S vaccination and SARS-CoV-2 variants. Repertoires were generated with immunoSEQ multiplex PCR, while TCRdb's copy carries only in-frame clones and drops some. Of hundreds of thousands of clones in the sample, 85% to 90% were seen once. Material: peripheral blood, obtained in a trial of Ad26.COV2.S vaccine versus placebo. The receptors were gathered from a person aged 18-60 years who received the Ad26.COV2.S COVID-19 vaccine or a placebo. The CDR3 runs from the conserved cysteine through the conserved F or W. D genes are given only for firm matches. Part of the rows lack a size; the others show once, few, many or a class for expanded clones.

V gene	J gene	clone size	D gene	CDR3 DNA	CDR3 protein
TRBV16	TRBJ1-4	NA	TRBD1	TGTGCCAGCAGCCAAGAGTCAGGGGGCCCAGCAACTAATGAAAAACTGTTTTTT	CASSQESGGPATNEKLFF
TRBV5-5	TRBJ1-1	NA	NA	TGTGCCAGCAGCTTGATATTAAGAAGAACGAACACTGAAGCTTTCTTT	CASSLILRRTNTEAFF
TRBV11-3	TRBJ2-6	once	NA	TGTGCCAGCAGCTTACAGGGGACTGGGGCCAACGTCCTGACTTTC	CASSLQGTGANVLTF
TRBV11-2	TRBJ2-3	NA	TRBD2	TGTGCCAGCAGCTCCGTCAGCGGGGTCACAGATACGCAGTATTTT	CASSSVSGVTDTQYF
TRBV28	TRBJ2-7	NA	NA	TGTGCCAGCATGGAACCACATCTAGCCTACGAGCAGTACTTC	CASMEPHLAYEQYF
TRBV10-3	TRBJ1-4	NA	NA	TGTGCCACCCGTTTCGGTGAAAAACTGTTTTTT	CATRFGEKLFF
TRBV5-1	TRBJ1-2	NA	TRBD1	TGCGCCAGCAGCTGGGGACAGGGTTTTATCACCTTC	CASSWGQGFITF
TRBV5-1	TRBJ2-5	few	TRBD1	TGCGCCAGCAGCTTGCTCGGCGGGACAGGGAACGGGGAGACCCAGTACTTC	CASSLLGGTGNGETQYF
TRBV7-2	TRBJ2-1	NA	NA	TGTGCCAGCAGCTCCTCCTACTCGATGCGGCATGAGCAGTTCTTC	CASSSSYSMRHEQFF
TRBV7-8	TRBJ2-2	NA	TRBD2	TGTGCCAGCAGCTTAGGATCAAGCGGGAGCACCGGGGAGCTGTTTTTT	CASSLGSSGSTGELFF
TRBV20-1	TRBJ1-1	NA	NA	TGCAGTGCTATAAGGACTGAAGCTTTCTTT	CSAIRTEAFF